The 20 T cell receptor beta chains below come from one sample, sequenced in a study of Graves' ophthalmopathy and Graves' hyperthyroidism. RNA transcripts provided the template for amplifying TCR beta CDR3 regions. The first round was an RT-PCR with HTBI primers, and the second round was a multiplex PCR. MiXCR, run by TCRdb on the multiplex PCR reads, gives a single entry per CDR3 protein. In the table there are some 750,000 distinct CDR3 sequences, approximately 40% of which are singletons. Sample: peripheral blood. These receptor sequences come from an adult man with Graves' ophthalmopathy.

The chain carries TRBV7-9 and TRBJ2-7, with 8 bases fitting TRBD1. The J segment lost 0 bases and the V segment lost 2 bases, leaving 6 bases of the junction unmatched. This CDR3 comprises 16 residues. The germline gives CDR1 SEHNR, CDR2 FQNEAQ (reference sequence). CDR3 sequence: CASSLNPGGFSYEQYF. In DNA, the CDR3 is TGTGCCAGCAGCTTAAATCCAGGGGGCTTCTCCTACGAGCAGTACTTC.

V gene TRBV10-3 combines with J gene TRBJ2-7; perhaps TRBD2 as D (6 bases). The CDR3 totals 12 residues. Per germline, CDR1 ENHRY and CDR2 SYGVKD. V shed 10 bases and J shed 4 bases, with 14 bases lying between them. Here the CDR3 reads CASTQTSYEQYF. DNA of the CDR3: TGTGCCAGCACCCAGACTAGTTACGAGCAGTACTTC.

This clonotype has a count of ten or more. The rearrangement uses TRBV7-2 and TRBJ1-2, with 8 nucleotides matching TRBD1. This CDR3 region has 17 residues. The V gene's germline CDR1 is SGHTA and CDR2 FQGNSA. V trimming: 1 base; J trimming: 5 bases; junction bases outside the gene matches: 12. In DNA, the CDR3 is TGTGCCAGCAGCTTAGGCTTCCAGGGGGCGTTTTTTTATGGCTACACCTTC. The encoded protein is CASSLGFQGAFFYGYTF.

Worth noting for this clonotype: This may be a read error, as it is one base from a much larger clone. In DNA form, the CDR3 reads TGCAGCGTTGAAGAGGGCAGAACTAACTATGGCCACACCTTC. It yields the protein CSVEEGRTNYGHTF. The chain links TRBV29-1 to TRBJ1-2; no clear D. This CDR3 has 14 amino acids. Germline lookup yields CDR1 SQVTM and CDR2 ANQGSEA.

CDR3 sequence (DNA): TGCAGCGCGGCGACCGGTAGCGCTAATGAAAAACTGTTTTTT. It is translated as CSAATGSANEKLFF. This sequence joins TRBV29-1 and TRBJ1-4; D uncertain. The CDR3 extends over 14 amino acids. V was clipped by 7 bases and J by 3 bases, with 15 bases between them. The V gene's germline CDR1 is SQVTM and CDR2 ANQGSEA.

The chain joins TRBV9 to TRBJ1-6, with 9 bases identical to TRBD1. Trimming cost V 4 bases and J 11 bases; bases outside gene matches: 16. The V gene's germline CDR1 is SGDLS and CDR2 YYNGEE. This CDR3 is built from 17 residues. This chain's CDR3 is CASSPKIPGQGGAPLHF. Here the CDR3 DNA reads TGTGCCAGCAGCCCAAAGATACCGGGACAGGGAGGAGCACCCCTCCACTTT.

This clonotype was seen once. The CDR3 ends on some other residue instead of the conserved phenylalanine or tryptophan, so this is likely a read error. CDR3 sequence (DNA): TGCGCCAGCAGCTTGGCGGGCGCCGCTTATCAGCCCCAGCATCTT. It is translated as CASSLAGAAYQPQHL. The genes are TRBV5-1 and TRBJ1-5; D remains ambiguous. V gave up 0 bases and J gave up 5 bases, with 12 bases separating them. The CDR3 loop spans 15 amino acids. Germline CDR1 reads SGHRS; CDR2 reads YFSETQ.

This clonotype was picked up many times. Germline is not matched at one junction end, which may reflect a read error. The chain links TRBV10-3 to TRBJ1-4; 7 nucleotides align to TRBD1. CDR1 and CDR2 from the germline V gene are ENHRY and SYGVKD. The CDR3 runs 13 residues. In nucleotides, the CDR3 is TGTGCCAGCAGTTACAGGGGTGATGAAAAACTGTTTTTT. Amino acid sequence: CASSYRGDEKLFF.

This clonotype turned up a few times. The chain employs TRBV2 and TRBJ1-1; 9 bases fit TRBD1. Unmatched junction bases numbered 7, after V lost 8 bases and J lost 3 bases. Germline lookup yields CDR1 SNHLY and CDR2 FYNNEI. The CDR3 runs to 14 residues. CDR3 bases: TGTGCCAGCGACAGGGGGAGTAGAGACACTGAAGCTTTCTTT. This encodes CASDRGSRDTEAFF.

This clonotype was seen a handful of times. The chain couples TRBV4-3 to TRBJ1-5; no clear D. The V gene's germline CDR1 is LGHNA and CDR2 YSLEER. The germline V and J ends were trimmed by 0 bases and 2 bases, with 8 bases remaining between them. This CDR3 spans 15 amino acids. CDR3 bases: TGCGCCAGCAGCCAAGACAGATTAGGCAATCAGCCCCAGCATTTT. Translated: CASSQDRLGNQPQHF.

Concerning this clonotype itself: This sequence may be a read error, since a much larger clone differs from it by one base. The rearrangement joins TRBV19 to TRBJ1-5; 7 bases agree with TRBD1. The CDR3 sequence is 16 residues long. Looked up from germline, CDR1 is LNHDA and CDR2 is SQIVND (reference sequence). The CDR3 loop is CASSLPTGHSDQPQHF. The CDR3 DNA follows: TGTGCCAGTAGTCTCCCGACAGGGCATAGCGATCAGCCCCAGCATTTT.

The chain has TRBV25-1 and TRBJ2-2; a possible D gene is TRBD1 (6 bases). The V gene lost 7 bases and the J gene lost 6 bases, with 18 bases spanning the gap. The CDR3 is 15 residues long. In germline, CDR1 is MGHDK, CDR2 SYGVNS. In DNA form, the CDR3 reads TGTGCCAGCACCCCGAGGGGGAGTCGAGCCGGGGAGCTGTTTTTT. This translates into CASTPRGSRAGELFF.

Here the CDR3 DNA reads TGCAGTTACTCGGCCGGGACAGTATATGGCTACACCTTC. This codes for CSYSAGTVYGYTF. This chain uses TRBV29-1 with TRBJ1-2; 7 bases line up with TRBD1. The germline V gene encodes CDR1 SQVTM and CDR2 ANQGSEA. This CDR3 has 13 amino acids.

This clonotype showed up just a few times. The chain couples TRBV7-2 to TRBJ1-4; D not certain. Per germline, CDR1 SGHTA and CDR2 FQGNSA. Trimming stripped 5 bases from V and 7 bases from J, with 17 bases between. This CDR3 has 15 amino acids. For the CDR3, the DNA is TGTGCCAGCAGCGAACCGGGATTGGGAGGTGAAAAACTGTTTTTT. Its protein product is CASSEPGLGGEKLFF.

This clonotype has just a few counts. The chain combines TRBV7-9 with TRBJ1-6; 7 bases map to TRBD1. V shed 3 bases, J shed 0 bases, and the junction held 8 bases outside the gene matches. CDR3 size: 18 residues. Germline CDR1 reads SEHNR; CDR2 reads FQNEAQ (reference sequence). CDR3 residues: CASSLTGLSSSYNSPLHF. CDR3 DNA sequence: TGTGCCAGCAGCTTGACAGGGCTCTCGAGCTCCTATAATTCACCCCTCCACTTT.

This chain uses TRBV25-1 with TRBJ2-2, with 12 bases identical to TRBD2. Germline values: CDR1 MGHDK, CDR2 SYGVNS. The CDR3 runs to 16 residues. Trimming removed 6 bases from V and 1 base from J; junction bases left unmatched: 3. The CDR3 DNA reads TGTGCCAGCAGGGGGACTAGCGGGTTGAACACCGGGGAGCTGTTTTTT. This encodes CASRGTSGLNTGELFF. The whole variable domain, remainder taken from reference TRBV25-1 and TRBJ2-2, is EADIYQTPRYLVIGTGKKITLECSQTMGHDKMYWYQQDPGMELHLIHYSYGVNSTEKGDLSSESTVSRIRTEHFPLTLESARPSHTSQYLCASRGTSGLNTGELFFGEGSRLTVL.

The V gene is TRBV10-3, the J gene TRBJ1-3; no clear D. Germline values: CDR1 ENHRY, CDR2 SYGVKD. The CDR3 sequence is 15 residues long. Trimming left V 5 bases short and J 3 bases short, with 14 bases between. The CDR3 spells CAISPSVGYGNTIYF. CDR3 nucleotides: TGTGCCATCAGTCCTAGTGTTGGGTATGGAAACACCATATATTTT.

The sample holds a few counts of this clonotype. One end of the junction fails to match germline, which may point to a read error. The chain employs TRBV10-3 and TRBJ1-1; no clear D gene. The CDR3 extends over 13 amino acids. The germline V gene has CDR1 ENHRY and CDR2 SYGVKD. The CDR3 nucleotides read TGTGCCAGCAGTTACTCCACATACACTGAAGCTTTCTTT. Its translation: CASSYSTYTEAFF.

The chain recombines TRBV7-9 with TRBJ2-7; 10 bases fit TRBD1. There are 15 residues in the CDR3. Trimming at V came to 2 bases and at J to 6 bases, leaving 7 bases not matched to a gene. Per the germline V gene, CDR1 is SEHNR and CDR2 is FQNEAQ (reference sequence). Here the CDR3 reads CASSLPGQGRSEQYF. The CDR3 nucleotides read TGTGCCAGCAGCTTACCGGGACAGGGGAGGAGCGAGCAGTACTTC.

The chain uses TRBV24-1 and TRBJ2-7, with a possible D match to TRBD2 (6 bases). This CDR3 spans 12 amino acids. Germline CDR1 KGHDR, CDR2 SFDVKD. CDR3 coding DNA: TGTGCTACCCCGGACTACCCCTACGAGCAGTACTTC. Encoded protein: CATPDYPYEQYF.